The text below deals with one T cell receptor beta chain. Its antigen is as yet unknown. CDR1 is SGHNT, CDR2 YENEEA, per germline. Deletions cut 5 bases from V and 4 bases from J, with 3 bases between. The CDR3 runs 11 residues. This entry belongs to a study of a mutant IDH1 vaccine in newly diagnosed glioma. TCRdb keeps only in-frame clones here, not all; method: immunoSEQ multiplex PCR. The table includes more than 60,000 clones, roughly four fifths detected once. Time point meaning: week 35, safety follow-up. Vaccinated patients received 300 ug of mutant IDH1 20-mer peptide per dose, with topical imiquimod.

The chain combines TRBV11-3 with TRBJ1-3; D is ambiguous. The sequence was obtained from a man over 45 with glioma. The material sequenced was PBMCs, taken from a glioma patient whose treatment included an IDH1 peptide vaccine. DNA for the CDR3: TGTGCCAGCAGCAAAGGAAACACCATATATTTT. It is translated as CASSKGNTIYF.